These 18 T cell receptor beta chains came from one sample sequenced in a study of human T cells and chemical hapten exposure. Separate cDNA molecules received unique molecular identifiers, which the library attached to them. TCRdb reanalysed the reads using MiXCR and keeps one entry per CDR3 protein. The table records roughly 120,000 distinct CDR3 sequences, around 8.5% of them present only once. The authors' total RNA extraction used unfractionated whole blood. Sequenced: whole blood. These receptors were obtained from a human donor in good health. Some clones in this sample may be carry-over from other donors' samples.

This clonotype was detected a few times. The chain uses TRBV3-1 and TRBJ2-3; no reliable D call. Trimming removed 2 bases at V and 5 bases at J, with 8 bases between. CDR1 and CDR2 from the germline V gene are LGHDT and YNNKEL (reference sequence). This CDR3 contains 13 residues. The CDR3 is CASSQRGGDTQYF. The CDR3 DNA follows: TGTGCCAGCAGCCAACGTGGCGGAGATACGCAGTATTTT.

This clonotype was seen ten or more times. The chain links TRBV6-5 to TRBJ2-1, with TRBD2 matching 7 bases. J lost 0 bases, V lost 0 bases, and 17 bases had no gene match. The germline CDR1 and CDR2 sequences are MNHEY and SVGAGI. This CDR3 is 21 amino acids long. The DNA of the CDR3 is TGTGCCAGCAGTTACTCCGCGGAGCGGGGATATTTTTCCAGCTCCTACAATGAGCAGTTCTTC. Its protein product is CASSYSAERGYFSSSYNEQFF.

There are many counts of this clonotype. This chain connects TRBV29-1 to TRBJ1-1, with a tentative D call TRBD1 (6 bases). CDR1 is SQVTM and CDR2 is ANQGSEA in the germline V gene. This CDR3 has 14 residues. The CDR3: CSSDGGTMNTEAFF. CDR3 nucleotides: TGCAGTTCCGACGGGGGGACAATGAACACTGAAGCTTTCTTT.

Ten or more counts support this clonotype. The gene calls are TRBV27 and TRBJ1-2; perhaps TRBD1 as D (6 bases). The germline V gene encodes CDR1 MNHEY and CDR2 SMNVEV (reference sequence). The CDR3 totals 15 residues. V was trimmed by 4 bases and J by 2 bases, leaving 14 bases between them. The CDR3: CASSSGQNSNYGYTF. For the CDR3, the DNA is TGTGCCAGCAGTTCAGGACAGAACTCGAACTATGGCTACACCTTC.

This clonotype showed up many times. The chain recombines TRBV7-8 with TRBJ2-2, with 10 positions matching TRBD1. The CDR3 spans 16 residues. Germline values: CDR1 SGHVS, CDR2 FQNEAQ. With V trimmed by 5 bases and J by 5 bases, 8 bases remained unmatched. Here the CDR3 reads CASSQWDRGGTGELFF. The CDR3 DNA reads TGTGCCAGCAGCCAGTGGGACAGGGGAGGGACCGGGGAGCTGTTTTTT. The entire variable domain, with the rest obtained from reference TRBV7-8 and TRBJ2-2, is as follows: GAGVSQSPRYKVAKRGQDVALRCDPISGHVSLFWYQQALGQGPEFLTYFQNEAQLDKSGLPSDRFFAERPEGSVSTLKIQRTQQEDSAVYLCASSQWDRGGTGELFFGEGSRLTVL.

This clonotype has at least ten counts. V and J are TRBV6-2 or TRBV6-3 and TRBJ2-7; D perhaps matches TRBD1 (6 bases). The germline V gene has CDR1 MNHEY and CDR2 SVGEGT. V gave up 2 bases and J gave up 2 bases, with 13 bases separating them. The CDR3 totals 15 residues. CDR3 in amino acids: CASSYGQGWTYEQYF. CDR3 DNA sequence: TGTGCCAGCAGTTACGGCCAGGGGTGGACCTACGAGCAGTACTTC.

There are a few counts of this clonotype. V gene TRBV10-2 combines with J gene TRBJ2-3, with 9 bases that match TRBD2. The germline V gene has CDR1 WSHSY and CDR2 SAAADI. The CDR3 has 15 residues. V was clipped by 6 bases and J by 0 bases; unmatched bases: 4. CDR3 nucleotides: TGCGCCAGCAGACCGACTAGCGGAAGCACAGATACGCAGTATTTT. It specifies CASRPTSGSTDTQYF.

The rearrangement links TRBV5-1 to TRBJ1-4; D remains unclear. CDR1 and CDR2 (germline): SGHRS, YFSETQ. The CDR3 is 14 amino acids. V was cut by 1 base and J by 5 bases, with 9 bases left in between. The CDR3 protein is CASSLSRSNEKLFF. DNA for the CDR3: TGCGCCAGCAGCTTGTCTCGCTCAAATGAAAAACTGTTTTTT.

The table lists this clonotype with many counts. This chain joins TRBV5-1 and TRBJ1-1, with D perhaps TRBD1 (5 bases). V was trimmed by 4 bases and J by 0 bases, leaving 7 bases between them. CDR1 is SGHRS, CDR2 YFSETQ, per germline. The CDR3 loop spans 13 amino acids. The CDR3 here is CASSGHMNTEAFF. CDR3 coding DNA: TGCGCCAGCAGCGGACACATGAACACTGAAGCTTTCTTT. The complete variable domain, with remaining parts taken from reference TRBV5-1 and TRBJ1-1, reads KAGVTQTPRYLIKTRGQQVTLSCSPISGHRSVSWYQQTPGQGLQFLFEYFSETQRNKGNFPGRFSGRQFSNSRSEMNVSTLELGDSALYLCASSGHMNTEAFFGQGTRLTVV.

J is TRBJ2-5 and V is TRBV11-2; perhaps TRBD2 as D (6 bases). V gave up 0 bases and J gave up 5 bases, with 19 bases separating them. The CDR3 runs 17 residues. Germline V gene sequence: CDR1 SGHAT, CDR2 FQNNGV. The CDR3 nucleotides are TGTGCCAGCAGCTTAGATCTAAGTGTGGCGGGGCGGGAGACCCAGTACTTC. Amino acid sequence: CASSLDLSVAGRETQYF.

The J gene is TRBJ1-3, the V gene TRBV6-1; TRBD1 might be the D (6 bases). Germline V gene lookup returns CDR1 MNHNS and CDR2 SASEGT. This CDR3 region has 15 residues. V lost 4 bases and J 7 bases, leaving 17 bases between the germline ends. CDR3 bases: TGTGCCAGCAGTGGGGACAAAGTCTTCGGGAACACCATATATTTT. Translating it yields CASSGDKVFGNTIYF.

The sample holds a few counts of this clonotype. V gene TRBV7-3 combines with J gene TRBJ1-6; D possibly corresponds to TRBD1 (6 bases). Germline V gives CDR1 SGHTA, CDR2 FQGTGA. Trimming took 3 bases from V and 4 from J, leaving 10 bases between them. The CDR3 runs 15 residues. For the CDR3, the DNA is TGTGCCAGCAGCTTGGACAGTGCTTATAATTCACCCCTCCACTTT. Encoded protein: CASSLDSAYNSPLHF.

This clonotype was picked up many times. The rearrangement uses TRBV5-5 and TRBJ2-4; a weak D match, TRBD2 (5 bases). Trimming took off 3 bases at V and 3 bases at J, with 13 bases between the two ends. The germline gives CDR1 SGHKS, CDR2 YYEKEE (reference sequence). This CDR3 region has 15 residues. The CDR3 DNA follows: TGTGCCAGCAGCTCCGATAGCGCGGGCAAAAACATTCAGTACTTC. Its protein is CASSSDSAGKNIQYF.

This clonotype occurred a few times. The chain has TRBV29-1 and TRBJ2-3, with 11 bases fitting TRBD1. With V trimmed by 2 bases and J by 2 bases, 6 bases remained unmatched. The CDR3 is 16 amino acids. CDR1 and CDR2 (germline): SQVTM, ANQGSEA. CDR3 protein: CSVEPGTGGLTDTQYF. The CDR3 DNA is TGCAGCGTTGAACCCGGGACAGGGGGACTCACAGATACGCAGTATTTT.

In this sample, this clonotype turned up a few times. The chain joins TRBV27 to TRBJ2-7; 8 nucleotides agree with TRBD1. V shed 5 bases and J 0 bases; nucleotides not matched to a gene: 12. CDR3 length: 17 amino acids. The germline CDR1 and CDR2 sequences are MNHEY and SMNVEV (reference sequence). This chain's CDR3 is CASSPPPGQASSYEQYF. The CDR3 region has the DNA TGTGCCAGCAGTCCCCCACCGGGACAGGCGAGCTCCTACGAGCAGTACTTC.

This clonotype was found a few times. CDR3 sequence reads: CASSPFGQQETQYF. The CDR3 coding sequence is TGTGCCAGCAGCCCCTTCGGACAGCAAGAGACCCAGTACTTC. The V and J genes are TRBV7-2 and TRBJ2-5; weak D call: TRBD1 (6 bases). This CDR3 contains 14 residues. The V end lost 5 bases, the J end lost 2 bases, and 12 bases lay between the germline ends. Germline-derived CDR1 and CDR2 are SGHTA and FQGNSA.

This clonotype was seen repeatedly, ten times or more. The rearrangement joins TRBV7-9 to TRBJ1-1; D call uncertain. This CDR3 is 15 amino acids long. Germline CDR1 reads SEHNR; CDR2 reads FQNEAQ (reference sequence). Trimming stripped 3 bases from V and 1 base from J, with 12 bases between. DNA of the CDR3: TGTGCCAGCAGCTTTTACCAACCAGAGAACACTGAAGCTTTCTTT. Encoded protein: CASSFYQPENTEAFF.

This clonotype was seen many times. V is TRBV6-6 and J is TRBJ1-2; 9 bases are shared with TRBD1. The CDR3 is made up of 15 amino acids. With V trimmed by 7 bases and J by 6 bases, 12 bases remained unmatched. Per the germline V gene, CDR1 is MNHNY and CDR2 is SVGAGI (reference sequence). DNA for the CDR3: TGTGCCAGCATACCACCGGGGACAGGGTTCGATGGCTACACCTTC. This encodes CASIPPGTGFDGYTF.